This T cell receptor beta chain was documented in a study of radiotherapy plus CTLA-4 blockade in lung cancer. In the study overall: Objective response was observed in around a sixth of patients, and disease control in 31%. Study-level points and caveats: Blood TCR clones of tumor origin expanded after radiotherapy plus ipilimumab. With interferon-beta, early dynamics of blood T cell clones were reported to best predict response.

As for this clone: What it binds is not known.

Only in-frame clones appear in the TCRdb table, and some are missing; sequencing was by immunoSEQ multiplex PCR. The data hold about 77,000 clones, with 70% to 85% observed a single time. Chemo-refractory metastatic non-small-cell lung cancer patients underwent focal radiation alongside CTLA-4 blockade with ipilimumab. The CDR3 loop spans 11 amino acids. V was pared by 5 bases and J by 7 bases, with 9 bases between. Germline V gene lookup returns CDR1 MNHEY and CDR2 SMNVEV (reference sequence). The chain links TRBV27 to TRBJ2-7; tentatively, D is TRBD2 (6 bases). The TCR sequence derives from a human donor with non-small cell lung cancer whose response to radiotherapy plus ipilimumab could not be evaluated. The material sequenced was peripheral blood, taken from a patient treated with radiotherapy plus ipilimumab. The CDR3 nucleotides are TGTGCCAGCAGTACTGGAGGGGAGCAGTACTTC. Translating gives CASSTGGEQYF.